The 12 T cell receptor beta chains below all came from one sample that was sequenced in a study of response to subunit inactivated influenza vaccine (dated by TCRdb to between 2017 and 2018). Receptor libraries were prepared by RT-PCR. This sample was sequenced with an Illumina HiSeq 2500. TCRdb trimmed public reads at Q25 via fastp, called clones via MiXCR and kept in-frame beta chains. CDR3 protein sequences are deduplicated, and each keeps its most common genes and DNA. Recorded for this sample are approximately 680,000 distinct CDR3 sequences; around 14% of them occurred a single time. Roughly 10% of the sample is in the top ten clones. The sequencing used PBMCs from blood, collected 12 days after vaccination. All receptors derive from a man aged 50-60 years who received an inactivated influenza vaccine. Donor details come from another sample of the same person, matched by shared clones.

This chain links TRBV19 with TRBJ2-3; TRBD2 aligns across 10 bases. Trimming took 4 bases from V and 6 from J; bases not matched to a gene: 7. Germline loops: CDR1 LNHDA, CDR2 SQIVND (reference sequence). This CDR3 is 15 amino acids long. CDR3 region: CASSTSGRAVDTQYF. CDR3 DNA sequence: TGTGCCAGTAGTACCAGCGGGAGGGCGGTTGATACGCAGTATTTT.

The chain links TRBV3-1 to TRBJ2-5; no firm D call. Per germline, CDR1 LGHDT and CDR2 YNNKEL (reference sequence). V lost 0 bases and J lost 2, with 10 bases in between. This CDR3 spans 15 amino acids. CDR3 nucleotides: TGTGCCAGCAGCCAAGATTTCGTGATACAAGAGACCCAGTACTTC. Translating it yields CASSQDFVIQETQYF.

V and J are TRBV6-1 and TRBJ2-7; maybe TRBD2 (6 bases). Trimming cost V 10 bases and J 0 bases, with 13 bases left between them. The germline V gene encodes CDR1 MNHNS and CDR2 SASEGT. The CDR3 totals 13 residues. As DNA, the CDR3 is TGTGCCACGTTTAGCGGCAGCTCCTACGAGCAGTACTTC. It is translated as CATFSGSSYEQYF.

In this sample, this clonotype turned up many times. The genes are TRBV12-3 or TRBV12-4 and TRBJ2-7; D unclear. The length of the CDR3 is 12 residues. The ends were cut back, 4 bases at V and 3 bases at J, with 7 bases in the middle. The CDR3 DNA follows: TGTGCCAGCAGTTCTAGAGGCTACGAGCAGTACTTC. Translation gives CASSSRGYEQYF.

The V gene is TRBV28, the J gene TRBJ1-2, with a weak D call TRBD1 (6 bases). The V end lost 3 bases, the J end lost 7 bases, and 9 bases lay between the germline ends. CDR1 and CDR2 (germline): MDHEN, SYDVKM. This CDR3 comprises 12 residues. The CDR3 spells CASSFRGLGYTF. The CDR3 DNA follows: TGTGCCAGCAGTTTCCGGGGGCTTGGCTACACCTTC.

This clonotype came up a few times. V and J are TRBV7-2 and TRBJ2-1; D uncertain. Germline CDR1 and CDR2: SGHTA and FQGNSA. CDR3 length equals 13 residues. Trimming cost V 3 bases and J 3 bases, with 6 bases left between them. CDR3 coding DNA: TGTGCCAGCAGCTTCGGCCACTACAATGAGCAGTTCTTC. Its protein is CASSFGHYNEQFF.

The rearrangement uses TRBV5-1 and TRBJ2-2, with D possibly TRBD1 on 5 matching bases. The length of the CDR3 is 16 residues. Germline V gives CDR1 SGHRS, CDR2 YFSETQ. V was trimmed by 4 bases and J by 0 bases, leaving 13 bases between them. CDR3 sequence (DNA): TGCGCCAGCAGCCGGGCCCGGACAACGAACACCGGGGAGCTGTTTTTT. It yields the protein CASSRARTTNTGELFF.

The chain is built from TRBV20-1 and TRBJ2-4; D is perhaps TRBD1 (5 bases). CDR1 and CDR2 from the germline V gene are DFQATT and SNEGSKA (reference sequence). There are 12 residues in the CDR3. V was clipped by 6 bases and J by 0 bases, with 6 bases between them. Here the CDR3 reads CSADRAKNIQYF. In nucleotides, the CDR3 is TGCAGTGCAGACAGAGCCAAAAACATTCAGTACTTC.

This clonotype has at least ten counts. The CDR3 here is CATSRDPHNEQFF. CDR3 DNA sequence: TGTGCCACCAGCAGAGATCCCCACAATGAGCAGTTCTTC. The V and J genes are TRBV15 and TRBJ2-1; no clear D. This CDR3 spans 13 amino acids. V lost 0 bases and J lost 5, with 5 bases in between. CDR1 is LNHNV and CDR2 is YYDKDF in the germline V gene (reference sequence).

This clonotype occurred a few times. V is TRBV12-3 or TRBV12-4 and J is TRBJ2-6; D unresolved. V lost 6 bases to trimming and J lost 4 bases, with 13 bases between them. CDR3 length equals 15 residues. The CDR3 bases are TGTGCCAGCAGCCTAAGTCCAGGAGGGGCCAACGTCCTGACTTTC. Translated, it gives CASSLSPGGANVLTF.

The rearrangement joins TRBV5-1 to TRBJ2-6, with D unclear. The germline V and J ends were trimmed by 1 base and 4 bases, with 18 bases remaining between them. From germline, CDR1 is SGHRS and CDR2 YFSETQ. This CDR3 is 18 amino acids long. The DNA for the CDR3 is TGCGCCAGCAGCTTGATGCCAGCTAGGACCCGCGGGGCCAACGTCCTGACTTTC. It specifies CASSLMPARTRGANVLTF.

The V call is TRBV10-3, the J call TRBJ2-2; no clear D gene. Trimming cost V 2 bases and J 1 base, with 11 bases left between them. This CDR3 has 16 residues. Germline values: CDR1 ENHRY, CDR2 SYGVKD. The DNA of the CDR3 is TGTGCCATCAGTGAGCTTCTGAAGGGGAACACCGGGGAGCTGTTTTTT. Translated, it gives CAISELLKGNTGELFF.